Ten or more counts support the clone carrying this TCR beta chain. The antigen is unknown. The data derive from a study of metastatic and nonmetastatic thyroid tumors. Study information: Repertoires were compared across blood and tumor or nodule tissue from malignant and benign thyroid patients. Points from the study as a whole: Reported TCR beta diversity, measured in blood and tumor, was significantly higher for malignant thyroid tumors than for benign nodules.

Patients were all untreated before their thyroid surgery. As processed by the authors: Building a distant-metastasis classifier for papillary thyroid cancer drew on CDR3 differences across clinicopathological groups. With MiXCR, TCRdb reprocessed the PCR reads. In this record, the V and J calls reflect TCRdb's handling and not the investigators' own analysis. The top ten hold roughly 19% of the sample, which has approximately 12,000 clones, roughly 27% seen once. Germline loops: CDR1 LNHNV, CDR2 YYDKDF (reference sequence). This CDR3 spans 15 amino acids. Trimming stripped 0 bases from V and 1 base from J, with 6 bases between.

Input material: tumor tissue. The sequence came from a female donor with papillary thyroid cancer or a benign thyroid nodule (not recorded which). Some clones in this sample may be carry-over from other donors' samples. This chain connects TRBV15 to TRBJ2-2; D not certain. The CDR3 sequence: CATSRDLRNTGELFF. CDR3 sequence (DNA): TGTGCCACCAGCAGAGATTTGAGGAACACCGGGGAGCTGTTTTTT. The complete variable domain, with remaining parts taken from reference TRBV15 and TRBJ2-2, reads DAMVIQNPRYQVTQFGKPVTLSCSQTLNHNVMYWYQQKSSQAPKLLFHYYDKDFNNEADTPDNFQSRRPNTSFCFLDIRSPGLGDTAMYLCATSRDLRNTGELFFGEGSRLTVL.